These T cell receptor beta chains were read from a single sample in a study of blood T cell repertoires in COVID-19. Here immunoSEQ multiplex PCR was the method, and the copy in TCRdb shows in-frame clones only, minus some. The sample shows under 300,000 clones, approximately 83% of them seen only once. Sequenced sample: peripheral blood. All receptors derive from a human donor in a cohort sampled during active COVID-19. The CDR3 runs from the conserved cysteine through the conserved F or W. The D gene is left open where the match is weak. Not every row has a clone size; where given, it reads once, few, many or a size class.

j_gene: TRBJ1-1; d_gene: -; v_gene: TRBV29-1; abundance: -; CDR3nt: TGCAGCGTAGGCCAGGGAGGCACTGAAGCTTTCTTT; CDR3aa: CSVGQGGTEAFF
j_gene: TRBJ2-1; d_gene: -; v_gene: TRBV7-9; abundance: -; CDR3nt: TGTGCCAGCAGCTTAGTATCCAATGAGCAGTTCTTC; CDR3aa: CASSLVSNEQFF
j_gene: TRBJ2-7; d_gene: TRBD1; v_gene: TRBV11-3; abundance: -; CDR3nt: TGTGCCAGCAGCTTAGACGGGACAGGGTACTACGAGCAGTACTTC; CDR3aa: CASSLDGTGYYEQYF
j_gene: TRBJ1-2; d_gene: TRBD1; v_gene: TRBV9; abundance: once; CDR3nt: TGTGCCAGCAGCGCAGGCGACAGGGGACGTGGCTACACCTTC; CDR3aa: CASSAGDRGRGYTF
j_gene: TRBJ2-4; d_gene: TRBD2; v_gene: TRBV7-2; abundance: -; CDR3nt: TGTGCCAGCAGCTTACAGGCGGGAGCGGCCAAAAACATTCAGTACTTC; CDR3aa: CASSLQAGAAKNIQYF
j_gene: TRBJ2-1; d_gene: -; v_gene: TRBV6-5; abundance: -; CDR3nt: TGTGCCAGCAAGGAGGACAATGAGCAGTTCTTC; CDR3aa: CASKEDNEQFF
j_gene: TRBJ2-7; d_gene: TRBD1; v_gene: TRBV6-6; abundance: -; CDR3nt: TGTGCCAGCAGAGGGGACAGGGTGCACGAGCAGTACTTC; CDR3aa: CASRGDRVHEQYF
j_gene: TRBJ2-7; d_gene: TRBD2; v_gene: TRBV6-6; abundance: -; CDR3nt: TGTGCCAGCAGTCGAACGACTAGCGGTGAGGCGTTCTCAGGGTCCTACGAGCAGTACTTC; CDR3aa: CASSRTTSGEAFSGSYEQYF
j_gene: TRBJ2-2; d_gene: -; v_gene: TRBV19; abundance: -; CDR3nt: TGTGCCAGTATCCCCACACGATTGAACACCGGGGAGCTGTTTTTT; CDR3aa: CASIPTRLNTGELFF
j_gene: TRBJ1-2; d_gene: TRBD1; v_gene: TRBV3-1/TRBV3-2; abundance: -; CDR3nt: TGTGCCAGCAGCCAAGGGGGGACAGGATATCTAACTATGGCGGGCTACACCTTC; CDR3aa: CASSQGGTGYLTMAGYTF
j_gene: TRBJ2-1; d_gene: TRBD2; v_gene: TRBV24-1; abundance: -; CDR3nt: TGTGCCACCAGTGTCCGGGAGGGTTACAATGAGCAGTTCTTC; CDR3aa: CATSVREGYNEQFF
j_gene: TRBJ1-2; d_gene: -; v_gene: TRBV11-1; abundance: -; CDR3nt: TGTGCCAGCAGCGGGGAGGATCTCTATGGCTACACCTTC; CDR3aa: CASSGEDLYGYTF
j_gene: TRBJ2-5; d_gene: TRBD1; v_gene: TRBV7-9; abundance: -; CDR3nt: TGTGCCAGCGAAGGATCCCGGGACAGGGGAAGTGATGAGACCCAGTACTTC; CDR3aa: CASEGSRDRGSDETQYF
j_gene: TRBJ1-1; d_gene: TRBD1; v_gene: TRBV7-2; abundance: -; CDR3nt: TGTGCCAGCAGCCCACAGGGGGGCGTCACTGAAGCTTTCTTT; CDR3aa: CASSPQGGVTEAFF
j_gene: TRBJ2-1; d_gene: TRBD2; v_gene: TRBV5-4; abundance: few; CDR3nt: TGTGCCAGCAGCTTCCCGCCTACTAGCGGGAGAGGGAATGAGCAGTTCTTC; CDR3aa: CASSFPPTSGRGNEQFF
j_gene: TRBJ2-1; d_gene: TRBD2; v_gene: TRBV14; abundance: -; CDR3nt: TGTGCCAGCAGCCAATTGACTAGCGGGACCGACAATGAGCAGTTCTTC; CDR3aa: CASSQLTSGTDNEQFF
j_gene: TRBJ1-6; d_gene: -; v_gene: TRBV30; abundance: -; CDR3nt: TGTGCCTGGAGTGTACCAGGGAATAATTCACCCCTCCACTTT; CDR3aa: CAWSVPGNNSPLHF
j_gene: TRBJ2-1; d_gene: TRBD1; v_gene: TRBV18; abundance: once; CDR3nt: TGTGCCAGCTCACCTAGAACTCAGGGGGTGAGGTACAATGAGCAGTTCTTC; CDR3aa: CASSPRTQGVRYNEQFF
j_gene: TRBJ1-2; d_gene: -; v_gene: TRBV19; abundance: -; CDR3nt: TGTGCCAGTAGTATAGGTTCGGGTCCTACTTCCAACTATGGCTACACCTTC; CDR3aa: CASSIGSGPTSNYGYTF
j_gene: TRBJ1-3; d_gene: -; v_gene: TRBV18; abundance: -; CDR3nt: TGTGCCAGCTCATCCCAGGGTCTTTCTGGAAACACCATATATTTT; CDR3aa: CASSSQGLSGNTIYF
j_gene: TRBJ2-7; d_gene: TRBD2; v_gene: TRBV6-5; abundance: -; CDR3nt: TGTGCCAGCAGTTCCCTGGGAGCGGGAGAAGGTGAGCAGTACTTC; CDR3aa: CASSSLGAGEGEQYF
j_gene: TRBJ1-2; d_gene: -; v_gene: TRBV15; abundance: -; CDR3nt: TGTGCCACCAGCAGAGATGGAGTCAATAACTATGGCTACACCTTC; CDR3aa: CATSRDGVNNYGYTF
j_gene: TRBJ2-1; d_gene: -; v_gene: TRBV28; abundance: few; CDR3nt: TGTGCCAGCAGCCTAGGGGTGGCTGAGCAGTTCTTC; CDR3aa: CASSLGVAEQFF
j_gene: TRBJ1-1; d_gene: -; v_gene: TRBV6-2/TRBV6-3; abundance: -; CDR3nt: TGTGCCAGCAGCCTCGGCCGGTGGGCCATGAACACTGAAGCTTTCTTT; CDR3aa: CASSLGRWAMNTEAFF
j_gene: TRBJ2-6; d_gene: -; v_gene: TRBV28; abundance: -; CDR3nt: TGTGCCAGCAGCTCAGCTACAGTAGTCCTGACTTTC; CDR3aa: CASSSATVVLTF
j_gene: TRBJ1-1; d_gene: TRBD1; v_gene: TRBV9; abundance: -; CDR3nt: TGTGCCAGCAGCGAGGGGACAGGGGCGAACACTGAAGCTTTCTTT; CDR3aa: CASSEGTGANTEAFF
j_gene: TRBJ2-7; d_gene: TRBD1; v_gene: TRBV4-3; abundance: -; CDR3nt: TGCGCCAGCAGCCAAGGGACAGGGAGGTACGAGCAGTACTTC; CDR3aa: CASSQGTGRYEQYF
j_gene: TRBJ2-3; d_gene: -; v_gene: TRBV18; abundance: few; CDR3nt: TGTGCCAGCTCACCGACTGGACTCACAGATACGCAGTATTTT; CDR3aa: CASSPTGLTDTQYF
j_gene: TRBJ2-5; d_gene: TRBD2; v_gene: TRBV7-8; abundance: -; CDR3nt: TGTGCCAGCAGCTTAAGGAGTCGGAGGACTAGCGGGCTCACGGAGACCCAGTACTTC; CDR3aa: CASSLRSRRTSGLTETQYF
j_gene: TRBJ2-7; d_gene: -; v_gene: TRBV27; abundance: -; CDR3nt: TGTGCCAGCAGTTTCGGTCCTGGGCCTGGTTACGAGCAGTACTTC; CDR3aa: CASSFGPGPGYEQYF
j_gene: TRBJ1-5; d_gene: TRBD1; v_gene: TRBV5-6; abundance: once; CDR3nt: TGTGCCAGCAGCTTCTGGACAGGGGGCATAAGAAGTCAGCCCCAGCATTTT; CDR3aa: CASSFWTGGIRSQPQHF
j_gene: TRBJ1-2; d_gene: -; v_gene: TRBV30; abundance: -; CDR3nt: TGTGCCTGGATCCCACCCCGGGGTCAGGGGTACTATGGCTACACCTTC; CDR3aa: CAWIPPRGQGYYGYTF